This TCR beta chain came from a study of T-cell reconstitution after alpha-beta-depleted transplantation in children. Study-level results: In patients about two months after transplant, alpha-beta T cells reportedly arose from several hundred expanded graft clones. T-cell numbers and diversity one year post-transplant derived largely from freshly generated T cells.

This clonotype was observed at least ten times. Its antigen is unknown. Unique molecular identifiers were incorporated into the prepared TCRbeta library. TCRdb analysed the PCR reads with MiXCR anew, one entry per CDR3 protein. The sample shows roughly 280,000 distinct CDR3 sequences, 11% of them seen only once. Sample: peripheral blood, taken 180 days after TCRalphabeta/CD19-depleted stem cell transplant. This clonotype originated in a male patient aged 2 to 10 who had a stem cell transplant for chronic granulomatous disease, so the T cells may come from the graft donor.

The CDR3 sequence: CASSLGTLQGALYEQYF. The CDR3 coding sequence is TGTGCCAGCAGTTTAGGGACCTTACAGGGGGCCCTCTACGAGCAGTACTTC. V and J are TRBV12-3 or TRBV12-4 and TRBJ2-7; TRBD1 aligns across 9 bases. CDR3 length equals 17 residues. Trimming cost V 1 base and J 3 bases; bases outside gene matches: 10.